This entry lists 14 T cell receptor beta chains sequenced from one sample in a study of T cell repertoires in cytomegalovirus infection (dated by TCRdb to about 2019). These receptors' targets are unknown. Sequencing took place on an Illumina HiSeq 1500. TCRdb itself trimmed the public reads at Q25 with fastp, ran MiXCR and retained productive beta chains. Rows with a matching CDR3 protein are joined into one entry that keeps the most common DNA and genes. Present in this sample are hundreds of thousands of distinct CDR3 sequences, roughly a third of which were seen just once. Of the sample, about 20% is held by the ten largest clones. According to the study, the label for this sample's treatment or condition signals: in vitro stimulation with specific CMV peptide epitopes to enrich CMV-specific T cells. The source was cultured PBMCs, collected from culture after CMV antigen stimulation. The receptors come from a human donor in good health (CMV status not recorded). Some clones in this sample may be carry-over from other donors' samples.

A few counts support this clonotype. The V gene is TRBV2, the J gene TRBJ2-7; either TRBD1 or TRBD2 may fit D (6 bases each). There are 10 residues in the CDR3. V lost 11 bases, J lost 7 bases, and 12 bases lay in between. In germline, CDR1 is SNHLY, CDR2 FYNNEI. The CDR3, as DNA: TGTGCCGTCGGGGGCGGAGAGCAGTACTTC. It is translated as CAVGGGEQYF.

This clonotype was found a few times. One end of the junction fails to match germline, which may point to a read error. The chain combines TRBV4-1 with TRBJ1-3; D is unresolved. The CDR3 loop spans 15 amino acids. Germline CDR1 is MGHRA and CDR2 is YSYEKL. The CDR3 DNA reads TGTGCCAGCAGCCAAGATGTTACAGCTGGAAACACCATATATTTT. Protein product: CASSQDVTAGNTIYF.

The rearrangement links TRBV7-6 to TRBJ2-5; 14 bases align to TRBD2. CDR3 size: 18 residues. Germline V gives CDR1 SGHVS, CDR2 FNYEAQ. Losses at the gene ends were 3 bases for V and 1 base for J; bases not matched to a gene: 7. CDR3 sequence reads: CASSLAGTSGSGQETQYF. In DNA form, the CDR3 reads TGTGCCAGCAGCTTGGCCGGGACTAGCGGGAGTGGCCAAGAGACCCAGTACTTC.

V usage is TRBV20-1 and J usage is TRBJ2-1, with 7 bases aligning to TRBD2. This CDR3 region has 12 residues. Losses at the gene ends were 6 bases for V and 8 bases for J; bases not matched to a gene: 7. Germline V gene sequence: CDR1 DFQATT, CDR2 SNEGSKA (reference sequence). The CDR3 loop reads CSATWRGYEQFF. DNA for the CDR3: TGCAGTGCGACTTGGCGGGGGTATGAGCAGTTCTTC.

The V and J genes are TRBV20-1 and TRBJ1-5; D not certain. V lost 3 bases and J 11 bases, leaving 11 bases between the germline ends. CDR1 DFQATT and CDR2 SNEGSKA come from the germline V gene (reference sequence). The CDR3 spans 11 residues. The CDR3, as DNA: TGCAGTGCTAGTGGATATAGGTCCCAGCATTTT. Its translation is CSASGYRSQHF.

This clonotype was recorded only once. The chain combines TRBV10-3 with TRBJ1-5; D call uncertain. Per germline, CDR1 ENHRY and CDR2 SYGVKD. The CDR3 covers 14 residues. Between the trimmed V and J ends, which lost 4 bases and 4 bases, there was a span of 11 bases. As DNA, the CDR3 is TGTGCCATCAGTGGGCCGGGAGGGAATCAGCCCCAGCATTTT. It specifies CAISGPGGNQPQHF.

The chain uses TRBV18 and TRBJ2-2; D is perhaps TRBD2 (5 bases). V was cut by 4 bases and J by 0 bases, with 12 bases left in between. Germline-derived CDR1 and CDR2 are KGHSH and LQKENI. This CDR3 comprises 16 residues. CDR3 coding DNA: TGTGCCAGCTCACTTATCAGCGGCTCGAACACCGGGGAGCTGTTTTTT. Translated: CASSLISGSNTGELFF.

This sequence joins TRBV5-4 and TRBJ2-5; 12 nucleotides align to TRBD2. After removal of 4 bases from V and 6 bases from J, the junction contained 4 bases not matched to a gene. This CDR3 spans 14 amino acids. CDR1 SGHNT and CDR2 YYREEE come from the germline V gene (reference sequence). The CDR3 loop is CASSTTSGRQTQYF. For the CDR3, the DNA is TGTGCCAGCAGCACGACTAGCGGGAGACAGACCCAGTACTTC. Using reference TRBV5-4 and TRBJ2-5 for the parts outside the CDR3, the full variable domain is ETGVTQSPTHLIKTRGQQVTLRCSSQSGHNTVSWYQQALGQGPQFIFQYYREEENGRGNFPPRFSGLQFPNYSSELNVNALELDDSALYLCASSTTSGRQTQYFGPGTRLLVL.

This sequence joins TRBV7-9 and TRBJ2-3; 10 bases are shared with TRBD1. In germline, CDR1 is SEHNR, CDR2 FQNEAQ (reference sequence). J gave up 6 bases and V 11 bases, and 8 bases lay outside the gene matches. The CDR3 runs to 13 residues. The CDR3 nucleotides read TGTGCCGGTAGACAGGGGGCAATGGATACGCAGTATTTT. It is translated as CAGRQGAMDTQYF.

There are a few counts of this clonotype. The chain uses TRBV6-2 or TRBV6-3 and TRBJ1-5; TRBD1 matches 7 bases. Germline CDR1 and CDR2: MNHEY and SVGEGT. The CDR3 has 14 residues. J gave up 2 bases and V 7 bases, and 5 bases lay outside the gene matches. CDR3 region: CASNTGDGNQPQHF. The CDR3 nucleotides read TGTGCCAGCAACACAGGGGATGGCAATCAGCCCCAGCATTTT.

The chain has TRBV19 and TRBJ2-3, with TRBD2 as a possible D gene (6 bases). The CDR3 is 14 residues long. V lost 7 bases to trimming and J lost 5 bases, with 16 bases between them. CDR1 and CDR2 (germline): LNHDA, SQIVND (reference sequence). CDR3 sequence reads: CASTRTGSGDTQYF. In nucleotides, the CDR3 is TGTGCCAGTACCCGTACCGGGAGTGGAGATACGCAGTATTTT.

CDR3 sequence (DNA): TGCAGTGCTAGAGCGGGACAGGGGGCCACTGAAGCTTTCTTT. This sequence encodes CSARAGQGATEAFF. V and J are TRBV20-1 and TRBJ1-1; 12 positions agree with TRBD1. The germline CDR1 and CDR2 sequences are DFQATT and SNEGSKA (reference sequence). Trimming cost V 1 base and J 4 bases; bases outside gene matches: 1. CDR3 length equals 14 residues.

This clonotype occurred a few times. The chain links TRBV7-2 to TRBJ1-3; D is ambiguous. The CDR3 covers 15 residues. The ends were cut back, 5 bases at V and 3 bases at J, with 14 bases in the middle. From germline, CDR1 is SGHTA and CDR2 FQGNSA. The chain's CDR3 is CASSPGRVSGNTIYF. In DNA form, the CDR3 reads TGTGCCAGCAGCCCAGGTCGGGTTAGTGGAAACACCATATATTTT.

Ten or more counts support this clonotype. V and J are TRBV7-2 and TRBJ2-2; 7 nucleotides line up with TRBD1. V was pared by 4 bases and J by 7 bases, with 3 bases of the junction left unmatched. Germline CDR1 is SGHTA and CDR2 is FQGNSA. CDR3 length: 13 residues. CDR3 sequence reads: CASSSNRGGELFF. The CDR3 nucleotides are TGTGCCAGCAGCTCGAACAGGGGCGGGGAGCTGTTTTTT.